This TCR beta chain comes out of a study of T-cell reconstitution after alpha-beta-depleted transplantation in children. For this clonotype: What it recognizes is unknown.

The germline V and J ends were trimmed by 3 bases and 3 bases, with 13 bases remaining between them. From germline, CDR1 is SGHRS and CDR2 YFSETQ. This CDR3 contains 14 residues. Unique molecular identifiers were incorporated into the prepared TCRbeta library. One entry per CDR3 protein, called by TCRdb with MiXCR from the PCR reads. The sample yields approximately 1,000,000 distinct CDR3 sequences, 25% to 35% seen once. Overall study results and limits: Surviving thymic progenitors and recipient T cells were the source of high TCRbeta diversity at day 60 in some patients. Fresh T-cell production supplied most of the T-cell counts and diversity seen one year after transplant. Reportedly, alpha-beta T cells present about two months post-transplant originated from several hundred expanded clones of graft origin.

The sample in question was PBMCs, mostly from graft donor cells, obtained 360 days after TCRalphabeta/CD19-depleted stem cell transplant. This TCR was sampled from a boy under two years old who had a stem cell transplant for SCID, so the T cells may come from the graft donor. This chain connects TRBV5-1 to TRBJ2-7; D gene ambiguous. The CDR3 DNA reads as TGCGCCAGCAGCTACTTGACACGAGACTACGAGCAGTACTTC. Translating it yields CASSYLTRDYEQYF.